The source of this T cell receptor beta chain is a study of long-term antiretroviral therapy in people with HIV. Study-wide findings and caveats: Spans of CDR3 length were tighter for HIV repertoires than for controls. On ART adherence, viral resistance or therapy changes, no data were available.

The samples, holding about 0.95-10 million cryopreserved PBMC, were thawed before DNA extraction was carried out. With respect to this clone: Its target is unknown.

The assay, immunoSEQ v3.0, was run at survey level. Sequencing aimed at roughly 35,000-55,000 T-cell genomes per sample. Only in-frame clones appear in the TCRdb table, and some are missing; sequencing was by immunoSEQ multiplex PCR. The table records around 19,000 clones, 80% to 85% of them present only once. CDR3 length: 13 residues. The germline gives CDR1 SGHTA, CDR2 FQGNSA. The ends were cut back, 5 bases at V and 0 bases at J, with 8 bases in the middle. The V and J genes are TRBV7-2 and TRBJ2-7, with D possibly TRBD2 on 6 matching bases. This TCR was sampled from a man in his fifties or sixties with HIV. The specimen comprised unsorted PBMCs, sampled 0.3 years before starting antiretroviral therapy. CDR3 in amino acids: CASSGGNSYEQYF. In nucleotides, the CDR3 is TGTGCCAGCAGCGGGGGGAACTCCTACGAGCAGTACTTC. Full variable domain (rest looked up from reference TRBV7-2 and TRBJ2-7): GAGVSQSPSNKVTEKGKDVELRCDPISGHTALYWYRQSLGQGLEFLIYFQGNSAPDKSGLPSDRFSAERTGGSVSTLTIQRTQQEDSAVYLCASSGGNSYEQYFGPGTRLTVT.